Listed below are T cell receptor beta chains from one sample, sequenced in a study of blood T cell repertoires in COVID-19. Clones were read by immunoSEQ multiplex PCR, and TCRdb kept only the in-frame ones, dropping some. The profile shows roughly 460,000 clones, around nine tenths of them singletons. Sequencing was done on a sample of peripheral blood. Receptors originate from a man between 18 and 35 years old with COVID-19, enrolled during active disease. CDR3s include the opening cysteine and the closing phenylalanine or tryptophan. The D gene is left open where the match is weak. For some rows the clone size is stated as once, few or many, or as a class when expanded; others skip it.

j_gene: TRBJ2-3; d_gene: -; v_gene: TRBV29-1; abundance: -; CDR3nt: TGCAGCGTTCCCAGCGAAAGCACAGATACGCAGTATTTT; CDR3aa: CSVPSESTDTQYF
j_gene: TRBJ2-1; d_gene: -; v_gene: TRBV5-1; abundance: -; CDR3nt: TGCGCCAGCAGAATAGACTATCCCTCGGGCAATGAGCAGTTCTTC; CDR3aa: CASRIDYPSGNEQFF
j_gene: TRBJ1-2; d_gene: -; v_gene: TRBV15; abundance: -; CDR3nt: TGTGCCACCAGCAGAGACAGGGATTTTATTTACTATGGCTACACCTTC; CDR3aa: CATSRDRDFIYYGYTF
j_gene: TRBJ1-3; d_gene: -; v_gene: TRBV9; abundance: -; CDR3nt: TGTGCCAGCAGCGTAGGAGGGTACTCTGGAAACACCATATATTTT; CDR3aa: CASSVGGYSGNTIYF
j_gene: TRBJ2-7; d_gene: -; v_gene: TRBV29-1; abundance: -; CDR3nt: TGCAGCGTTGCGGGGTCCAGCGTCTACGAGCAGTACTTC; CDR3aa: CSVAGSSVYEQYF
j_gene: TRBJ2-2; d_gene: -; v_gene: TRBV24-1; abundance: -; CDR3nt: TGTGCCACCAGTGATTTGCGGGGAACCGGGGAGCTGTTTTTT; CDR3aa: CATSDLRGTGELFF
j_gene: TRBJ1-4; d_gene: TRBD1; v_gene: TRBV5-6; abundance: -; CDR3nt: TGTGCCAGCAGCTCAGGGGACAGGGGGTTGACTAATGAAAAACTGTTTTTT; CDR3aa: CASSSGDRGLTNEKLFF
j_gene: TRBJ2-1; d_gene: -; v_gene: TRBV5-1; abundance: -; CDR3nt: TGCGCCAGCAGCTTGGGCCTTAGTAATGAGCAGTTCTTC; CDR3aa: CASSLGLSNEQFF
j_gene: TRBJ2-1; d_gene: TRBD2; v_gene: TRBV5-1; abundance: -; CDR3nt: TGCGCCAGCAGTCCAGGGACTAGCGTCGGGCAGTTCTTC; CDR3aa: CASSPGTSVGQFF
j_gene: TRBJ2-4; d_gene: TRBD2; v_gene: TRBV27; abundance: -; CDR3nt: TGTGCCAGCAGCCAAGCTAGCGGGGGGCCAAACATTCAGTACTTC; CDR3aa: CASSQASGGPNIQYF
j_gene: TRBJ2-1; d_gene: TRBD2; v_gene: TRBV11-2; abundance: -; CDR3nt: TGTGCCAGCAGCTTAGATGGAAGCGGGGGAACCTACAATGAGCAGTTCTTC; CDR3aa: CASSLDGSGGTYNEQFF
j_gene: TRBJ2-5; d_gene: -; v_gene: TRBV5-1; abundance: -; CDR3nt: TGCGCCAGCAGCTGGACAGCTAATATCCAAGAGACCCAGTACTTC; CDR3aa: CASSWTANIQETQYF
j_gene: TRBJ1-5; d_gene: -; v_gene: TRBV5-4; abundance: -; CDR3nt: TGTGCCAGCAGCTTCGGGAATCAGCCCCAGCATTTT; CDR3aa: CASSFGNQPQHF
j_gene: TRBJ2-7; d_gene: TRBD2; v_gene: TRBV5-4; abundance: -; CDR3nt: TGTGCCAGCAGCTTGGCCGGGACTAGTCCCTACGAGCAGTACTTC; CDR3aa: CASSLAGTSPYEQYF
j_gene: TRBJ1-1; d_gene: -; v_gene: TRBV5-1; abundance: few; CDR3nt: TGCGCCAGCAGCTTTGAAGGGAGGGACACTGAAGCTTTCTTT; CDR3aa: CASSFEGRDTEAFF
j_gene: TRBJ2-7; d_gene: TRBD2; v_gene: TRBV5-1; abundance: -; CDR3nt: TGCGCCAGCAGCTTGGGACTAGCGGGAGGCTCCTACGAGCAGTACTTC; CDR3aa: CASSLGLAGGSYEQYF
j_gene: TRBJ1-4; d_gene: -; v_gene: TRBV2; abundance: -; CDR3nt: TGTGCCAGCAAGGGGGATGCTAATGAAAAACTGTTTTTT; CDR3aa: CASKGDANEKLFF
j_gene: TRBJ2-5; d_gene: TRBD2; v_gene: TRBV3-1/TRBV3-2; abundance: -; CDR3nt: TGTGCCAGCAGCCTCGGCAGGGAGGGGACCCAGTACTTC; CDR3aa: CASSLGREGTQYF
j_gene: TRBJ1-1; d_gene: -; v_gene: TRBV5-4; abundance: -; CDR3nt: TGTGCCAGCAAGGAAGGGGGTAAGGCTTTCTTT; CDR3aa: CASKEGGKAFF
j_gene: TRBJ1-1; d_gene: -; v_gene: TRBV3-1/TRBV3-2; abundance: -; CDR3nt: TGTGCCAGCAGCCAAGACGGGGGAGCTGAAGCTTTCTTT; CDR3aa: CASSQDGGAEAFF
j_gene: TRBJ2-1; d_gene: -; v_gene: TRBV4-2; abundance: -; CDR3nt: TGTGCCAGCAGCCAAGATGGGCTAGCCAACAATGAGCAGTTCTTC; CDR3aa: CASSQDGLANNEQFF
j_gene: TRBJ2-7; d_gene: -; v_gene: TRBV10-2; abundance: -; CDR3nt: TGCGCCAGCAGTGGACACACCACCTACGAGCAGTACTTC; CDR3aa: CASSGHTTYEQYF
j_gene: TRBJ2-2; d_gene: -; v_gene: TRBV3-1/TRBV3-2; abundance: -; CDR3nt: TGTGCCAGCAGCCAGGGGAGTTACAGGGTGACCGGGGAGCTGTTTTTT; CDR3aa: CASSQGSYRVTGELFF
j_gene: TRBJ2-2; d_gene: TRBD1; v_gene: TRBV5-1; abundance: -; CDR3nt: TGCGCCAGCAGAACAGGGGGCGATGGCACCGGGGAGCTGTTTTTT; CDR3aa: CASRTGGDGTGELFF